This TCR beta chain was captured in a study of blood T cell repertoires in COVID-19. Study background: Acute-phase and convalescent COVID-19 samples originated in the United States, Italy and Spain. In each case, the material was cDNA or gDNA derived from T cells, B-cell-depleted T cells, or PBMCs.

Study processing details: Reference gene primers were amplified, and this amplification served to estimate nucleated cell counts. The repertoire was sequenced with immunoSEQ multiplex PCR; TCRdb's copy has only in-frame clones and lacks some. Clone size and V and J calls were adopted from that table, with D and trimming inferred from the DNA. The sample has 310,000 or so clones, around nine tenths seen once. Germline loops: CDR1 SGDLS, CDR2 YYNGEE. V was cut by 0 bases and J by 5 bases, with 17 bases left in between. The CDR3 consists of 16 residues. One Seattle source followed patients from active infection through their disease course.

The chain employs TRBV9 and TRBJ2-5, with a possible D match to TRBD2 (7 bases). The source material was peripheral blood. This sequence was found in a woman aged 30 to 39 with COVID-19, enrolled during active disease. The CDR3 nucleotides read TGTGCCAGCAGCGTAGGTAACTACGGGGGGCTGGAGACCCAGTACTTC. This encodes CASSVGNYGGLETQYF.